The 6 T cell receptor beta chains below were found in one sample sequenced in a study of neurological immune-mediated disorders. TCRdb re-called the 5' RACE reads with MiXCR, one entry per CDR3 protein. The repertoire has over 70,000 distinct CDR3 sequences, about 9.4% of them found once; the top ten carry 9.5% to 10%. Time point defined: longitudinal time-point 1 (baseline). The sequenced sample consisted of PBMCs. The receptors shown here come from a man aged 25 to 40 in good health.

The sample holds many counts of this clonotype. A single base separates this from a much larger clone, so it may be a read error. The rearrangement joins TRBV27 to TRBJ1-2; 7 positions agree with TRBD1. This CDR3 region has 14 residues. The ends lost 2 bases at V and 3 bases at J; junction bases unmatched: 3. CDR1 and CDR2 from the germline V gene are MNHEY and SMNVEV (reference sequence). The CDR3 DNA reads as TGTGCCAGCAGTTTAGACAGGGAGCACTATGGCTACACCTTC. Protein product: CASSLDREHYGYTF.

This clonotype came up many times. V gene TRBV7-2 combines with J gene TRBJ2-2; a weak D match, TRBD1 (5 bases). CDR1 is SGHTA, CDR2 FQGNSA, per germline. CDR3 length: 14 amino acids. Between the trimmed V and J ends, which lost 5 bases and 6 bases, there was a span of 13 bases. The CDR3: CASSAGISAGELFF. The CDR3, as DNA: TGTGCCAGCAGCGCAGGGATTTCGGCCGGGGAGCTGTTTTTT.

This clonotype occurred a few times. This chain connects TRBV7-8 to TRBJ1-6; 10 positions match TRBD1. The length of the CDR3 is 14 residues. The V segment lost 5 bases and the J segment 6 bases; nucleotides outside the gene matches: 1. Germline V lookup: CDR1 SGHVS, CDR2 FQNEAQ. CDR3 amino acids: CASSRDRGNSPLHF. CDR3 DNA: TGTGCCAGCAGCCGGGACAGGGGTAATTCACCCCTCCACTTT.

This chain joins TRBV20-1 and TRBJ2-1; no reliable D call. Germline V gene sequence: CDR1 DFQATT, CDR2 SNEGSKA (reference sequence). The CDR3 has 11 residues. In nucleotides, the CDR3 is TGCGGACCCCAGGAGTACAATGAGCAGTTCTTC. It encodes CGPQEYNEQFF.

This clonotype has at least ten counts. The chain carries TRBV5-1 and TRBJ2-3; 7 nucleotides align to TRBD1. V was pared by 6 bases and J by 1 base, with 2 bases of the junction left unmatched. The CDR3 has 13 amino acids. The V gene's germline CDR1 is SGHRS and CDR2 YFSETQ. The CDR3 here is CASTGTGTDTQYF. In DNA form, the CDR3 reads TGCGCCAGCACTGGGACAGGCACAGATACGCAGTATTTT.

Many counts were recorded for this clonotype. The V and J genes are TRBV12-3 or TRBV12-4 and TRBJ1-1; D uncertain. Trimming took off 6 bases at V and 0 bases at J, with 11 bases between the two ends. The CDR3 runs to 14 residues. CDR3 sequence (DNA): TGTGCCAGCAGCAACAAGGAGGTGAACACTGAAGCTTTCTTT. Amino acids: CASSNKEVNTEAFF.